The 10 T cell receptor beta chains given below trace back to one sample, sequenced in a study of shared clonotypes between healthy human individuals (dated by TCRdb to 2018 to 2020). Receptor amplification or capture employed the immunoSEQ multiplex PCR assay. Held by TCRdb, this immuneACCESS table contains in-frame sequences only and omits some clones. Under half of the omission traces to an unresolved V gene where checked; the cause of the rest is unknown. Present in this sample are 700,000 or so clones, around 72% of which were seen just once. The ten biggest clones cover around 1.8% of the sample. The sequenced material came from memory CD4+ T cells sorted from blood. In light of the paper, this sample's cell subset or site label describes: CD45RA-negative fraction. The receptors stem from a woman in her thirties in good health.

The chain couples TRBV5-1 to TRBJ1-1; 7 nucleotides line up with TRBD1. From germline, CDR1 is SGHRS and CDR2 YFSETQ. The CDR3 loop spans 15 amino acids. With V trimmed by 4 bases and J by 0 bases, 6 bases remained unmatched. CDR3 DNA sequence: TGCGCCAGCAGCGGGACAGCGGGGGTGAACACTGAAGCTTTCTTT. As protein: CASSGTAGVNTEAFF.

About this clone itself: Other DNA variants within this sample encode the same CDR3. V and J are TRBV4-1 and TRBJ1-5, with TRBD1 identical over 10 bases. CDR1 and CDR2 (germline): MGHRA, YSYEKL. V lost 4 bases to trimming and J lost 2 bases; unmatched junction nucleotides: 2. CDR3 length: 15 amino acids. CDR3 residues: CASSPGTGGNQPQHF. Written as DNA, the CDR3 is TGCGCCAGCAGCCCCGGGACAGGGGGCAATCAGCCCCAGCATTTT.

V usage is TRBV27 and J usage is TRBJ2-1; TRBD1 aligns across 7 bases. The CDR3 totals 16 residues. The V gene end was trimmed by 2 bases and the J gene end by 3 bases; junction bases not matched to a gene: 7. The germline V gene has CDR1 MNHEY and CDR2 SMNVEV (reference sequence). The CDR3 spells CASSLNRDSFYNEQFF. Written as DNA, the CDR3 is TGTGCCAGCAGTTTAAATCGGGACAGCTTCTACAATGAGCAGTTCTTC.

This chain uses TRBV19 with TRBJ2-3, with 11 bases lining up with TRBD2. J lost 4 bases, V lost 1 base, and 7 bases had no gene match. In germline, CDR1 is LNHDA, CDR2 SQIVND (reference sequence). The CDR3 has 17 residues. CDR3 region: CASSIVLAGGGADTQYF. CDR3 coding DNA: TGTGCCAGTAGTATAGTTCTAGCGGGAGGTGGAGCAGATACGCAGTATTTT.

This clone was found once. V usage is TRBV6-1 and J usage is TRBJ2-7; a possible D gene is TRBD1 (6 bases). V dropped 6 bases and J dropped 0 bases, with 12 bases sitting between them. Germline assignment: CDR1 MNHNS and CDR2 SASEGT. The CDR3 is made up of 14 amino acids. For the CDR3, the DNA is TGTGCCAGCAGGGCCGGGACAAGCTCCTACGAGCAGTACTTC. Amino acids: CASRAGTSSYEQYF.

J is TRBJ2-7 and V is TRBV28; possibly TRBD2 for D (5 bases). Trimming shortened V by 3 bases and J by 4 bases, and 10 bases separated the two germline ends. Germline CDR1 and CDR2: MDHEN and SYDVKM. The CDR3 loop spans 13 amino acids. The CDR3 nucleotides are TGTGCCAGCAGTTTTTTGAGGGAATACGAGCAGTACTTC. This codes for CASSFLREYEQYF.

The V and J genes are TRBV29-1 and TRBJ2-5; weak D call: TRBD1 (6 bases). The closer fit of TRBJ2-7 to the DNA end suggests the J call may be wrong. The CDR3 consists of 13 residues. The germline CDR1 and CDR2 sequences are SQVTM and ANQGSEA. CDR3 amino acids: CSVLDLGGFEQYF. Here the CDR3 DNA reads TGCAGCGTTTTAGATTTAGGGGGTTTCGAGCAGTACTTC.

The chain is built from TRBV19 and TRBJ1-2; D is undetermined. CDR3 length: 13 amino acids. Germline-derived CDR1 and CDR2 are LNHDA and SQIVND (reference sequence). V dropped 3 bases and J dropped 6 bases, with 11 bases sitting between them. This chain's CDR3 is CASSISIRHGYTF. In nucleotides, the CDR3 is TGTGCCAGTAGTATTTCAATCAGACATGGCTACACCTTC.

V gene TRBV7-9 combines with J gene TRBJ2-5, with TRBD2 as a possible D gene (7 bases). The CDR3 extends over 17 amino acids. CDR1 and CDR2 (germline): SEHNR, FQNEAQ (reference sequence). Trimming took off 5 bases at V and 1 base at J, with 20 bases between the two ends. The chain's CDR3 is CASSTRRGPHPQETQYF. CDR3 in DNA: TGTGCCAGCAGCACCCGGCGGGGGCCCCACCCCCAAGAGACCCAGTACTTC.

This chain's CDR3 is CASSIIAGGSTDTQYF. In nucleotides, the CDR3 is TGTGCCAGCAGCATAATAGCGGGAGGGAGCACAGATACGCAGTATTTT. The rearrangement links TRBV7-9 to TRBJ2-3; TRBD2 matches 11 bases. Trimming cost V 5 bases and J 0 bases; bases outside gene matches: 4. The CDR3 covers 16 residues. Germline lookup yields CDR1 SEHNR and CDR2 FQNEAQ (reference sequence). Full variable domain (outside the CDR3, taken from reference TRBV7-9 and TRBJ2-3): DTGVSQNPRHKITKRGQNVTFRCDPISEHNRLYWYRQTLGQGPEFLTYFQNEAQLEKSRLLSDRFSAERPKGSFSTLEIQRTEQGDSAMYLCASSIIAGGSTDTQYFGPGTRLTVL.